These 5 T cell receptor beta chains were sequenced from one sample in a study of blood T cell repertoires in COVID-19. This table comes from immunoSEQ multiplex PCR, and its TCRdb copy is limited to in-frame clones, with some not included. Of about 230,000 clones listed, 88% are singletons. Sequences were obtained from peripheral blood. The origin of the receptors is a woman aged 60-75 years with acute or convalescent COVID-19.

The chain combines TRBV27 with TRBJ1-5, with 8 bases lining up with TRBD1. With 6 bases clipped from V and 0 bases from J, the junction kept 4 bases outside the gene matches. This CDR3 is built from 15 residues. Germline loops: CDR1 MNHEY, CDR2 SMNVEV (reference sequence). CDR3 region: CASRDRALSNQPQHF. CDR3 in DNA: TGTGCCAGCAGGGACAGGGCCCTTAGCAATCAGCCCCAGCATTTT.

This clone was counted once. This sequence joins TRBV6-5 and TRBJ1-1; 9 nucleotides align to TRBD1. V shed 7 bases, J shed 4 bases, and the junction held 7 bases outside the gene matches. Germline values: CDR1 MNHEY, CDR2 SVGAGI. This CDR3 spans 14 amino acids. This CDR3 is CASKGQGKITEAFF. The CDR3 coding sequence is TGTGCCAGCAAAGGACAGGGGAAAATCACTGAAGCTTTCTTT.

The chain has TRBV19 and TRBJ1-6; TRBD1 matches 7 bases. The CDR3 has 15 amino acids. Trimming at V came to 4 bases and at J to 7 bases, leaving 7 bases not matched to a gene. Germline loops: CDR1 LNHDA, CDR2 SQIVND (reference sequence). This CDR3 reads CASSTLETGNSPLHF. Written as DNA, the CDR3 is TGTGCCAGTAGTACTCTCGAGACAGGGAATTCACCCCTCCACTTT.

This clone was seen a single time. The V call is TRBV7-2, the J call TRBJ2-7, with a possible D match to TRBD2 (6 bases). This CDR3 region has 13 residues. Germline loops: CDR1 SGHTA, CDR2 FQGNSA. V was cut by 6 bases and J by 2 bases, with 11 bases left in between. Here the CDR3 DNA reads TGTGCCAGCAGTCCAGGACTACCCTACGAGCAGTACTTC. It translates to CASSPGLPYEQYF.

The V and J genes are TRBV28 and TRBJ1-5, with TRBD1 matching 8 bases. The CDR3 has 18 amino acids. The germline V gene encodes CDR1 MDHEN and CDR2 SYDVKM. V shed 3 bases, J shed 0 bases, and the junction held 10 bases outside the gene matches. The CDR3 here is CASSLADRGYNSNQPQHF. The CDR3 region has the DNA TGTGCCAGCAGTTTGGCCGACAGGGGATACAATAGCAATCAGCCCCAGCATTTT.